This T cell receptor (beta chain) appears in the sequencing data of a study of cytomegalovirus exposure and HLA in healthy donors. The wider study: It was reported in a later analysis that the same platform had been used for the 100 to 150 validation repertoires as for the 666 first-cohort repertoires.

Findings of the study overall: For most TCR sequences rarity was the rule, although some public TCRs occurred in many donors. Researchers counted 180 or so TCR beta chains as cytomegalovirus-associated.

Germline assignment: CDR1 MNHNS and CDR2 SASEGT. The CDR3 consists of 20 residues. Germline trimming cut 2 bases from V and 4 bases from J; bases unmatched to any gene: 22. Concerning this clone: Its antigen is still unknown.

The assay was immunoSEQ multiplex PCR, and TCRdb's table has in-frame clones only and misses some. The sample yields fewer than 250,000 clones, approximately 87% seen once. The specimen sequenced was PBMCs. The TCR comes from a man between 18 and 35 years old in good health and CMV-seronegative. This chain links TRBV6-1 with TRBJ2-5, with 7 bases identical to TRBD2. Here the CDR3 DNA reads TGTGCCAGCAGTGAAAGGGCCCCAGGGACTACGGGTTCTAGCGTAGAGACCCAGTACTTC. It yields the protein CASSERAPGTTGSSVETQYF.